This record looks at one T cell receptor beta chain sequence and its context. Using immunoSEQ multiplex PCR, the repertoire was profiled, and TCRdb retains in-frame clones only, with some absent. The profile shows around 100,000 clones, 82% of them singletons. This entry belongs to a study of PD-1 blockade in mismatch repair-deficient tumors. This clonotype was obtained from an adult with mismatch repair-deficient cancer. Sequencing was performed on peripheral blood, taken 30 to 36 weeks after starting pembrolizumab.

CDR3 loop: CASSTDRATGELFF. The CDR3 DNA is TGTGCCAGCAGCACCGACAGGGCCACCGGGGAGCTGTTTTTT. This chain uses TRBV7-6 with TRBJ2-2; TRBD1 matches 7 bases. Germline CDR1 SGHVS, CDR2 FNYEAQ. The CDR3 totals 14 residues. After removal of 5 bases from V and 4 bases from J, the junction contained 4 bases not matched to a gene.